This is a list of T cell receptor beta chains from one sample in a study of cytomegalovirus exposure and HLA in healthy donors. Only in-frame clones appear in the TCRdb table, and some are missing; sequencing was by immunoSEQ multiplex PCR. The sample shows about 200,000 clones, around 86% of them seen only once. Sequenced sample: PBMCs. These receptors originate from a woman aged 50 to 60 in good health and CMV-seropositive. Each CDR3 is given with its conserved first and last residue. D genes are given only for firm matches. Size is omitted from some rows. Given values are once, few, many or a class for expanded clones.

j_call: TRBJ1-2
clone_size: -
d_call: -
v_call: TRBV11-2
cdr3_nt: TGTGCCAGCAGCTTAGATTCCAGGGCCTATGGCTACACCTTC
cdr3_aa: CASSLDSRAYGYTF

j_call: TRBJ2-7
clone_size: -
d_call: TRBD2
v_call: TRBV28
cdr3_nt: TGTGCCAGCAGTTTCGGGCTAGCGGGAGCCCTCCTCAAGCAGTACTTC
cdr3_aa: CASSFGLAGALLKQYF

j_call: TRBJ2-7
clone_size: -
d_call: -
v_call: TRBV18
cdr3_nt: TGTGCCAGCTCACCACTGAACCCCCGGGACATTTACGAGCAGTACTTC
cdr3_aa: CASSPLNPRDIYEQYF

j_call: TRBJ2-7
clone_size: -
d_call: TRBD2
v_call: TRBV10-3
cdr3_nt: TGTGCCATCAGTGAGTCACCTAGCGGGGGGCCCTACGAGCAGTACTTC
cdr3_aa: CAISESPSGGPYEQYF

j_call: TRBJ2-7
clone_size: -
d_call: TRBD2
v_call: TRBV27
cdr3_nt: TGTGCCAGCAGTTCTATACTAGCGGGGCCGTACGAGCAGTACTTC
cdr3_aa: CASSSILAGPYEQYF

j_call: TRBJ2-7
clone_size: -
d_call: -
v_call: TRBV10-1
cdr3_nt: TGCGCCAGCAGCTTAGGAGGGGTAAGGACCCTGTACTTC
cdr3_aa: CASSLGGVRTLYF

j_call: TRBJ2-2
clone_size: -
d_call: TRBD1
v_call: TRBV19
cdr3_nt: TGTGCCAGTAGTCCGGCCGGGACAGGGCCCGGGGAGCTGTTTTTT
cdr3_aa: CASSPAGTGPGELFF

j_call: TRBJ2-7
clone_size: -
d_call: TRBD1
v_call: TRBV11-2
cdr3_nt: TGTGCCAGCAGCCCTGGGACAGGCTACGAGCAGTACTTC
cdr3_aa: CASSPGTGYEQYF

j_call: TRBJ2-7
clone_size: -
d_call: -
v_call: TRBV15
cdr3_nt: TGTGCCACCAGCAGAGAAGGCGGCCACTCCTACGAGCAGTACTTC
cdr3_aa: CATSREGGHSYEQYF

j_call: TRBJ2-4
clone_size: -
d_call: TRBD1
v_call: TRBV7-2
cdr3_nt: TGTGCCAGCAGCTCCAGGGGGAAGGGCAGTCAGTACTTC
cdr3_aa: CASSSRGKGSQYF

j_call: TRBJ1-5
clone_size: -
d_call: -
v_call: TRBV2
cdr3_nt: TGTGCCAGCAGCCTAAACAATCAGCCCCAGCATTTT
cdr3_aa: CASSLNNQPQHF

j_call: TRBJ2-3
clone_size: -
d_call: TRBD2
v_call: TRBV7-3
cdr3_nt: TGTGCCAGCAGCTCTAGCGGAAGTAGCACAGATACGCAGTATTTT
cdr3_aa: CASSSSGSSTDTQYF

j_call: TRBJ1-1
clone_size: -
d_call: -
v_call: TRBV19
cdr3_nt: TGTGCCAGTAGTACCAGGGTGAACACTGAAGCTTTCTTT
cdr3_aa: CASSTRVNTEAFF

j_call: TRBJ2-2
clone_size: few
d_call: -
v_call: TRBV19
cdr3_nt: TGTGCCAGTAGAACGGACAGAACCACCGGGGAGCTGTTTTTT
cdr3_aa: CASRTDRTTGELFF

j_call: TRBJ2-3
clone_size: -
d_call: TRBD2
v_call: TRBV19
cdr3_nt: TGTGCCAGTAGTAGTAGCGGGGGAACAGATACGCAGTATTTT
cdr3_aa: CASSSSGGTDTQYF

j_call: TRBJ1-1
clone_size: -
d_call: -
v_call: TRBV5-1
cdr3_nt: TGCGCCAGCACGCCAGGACTCCGGCGCACTGAAGCTTTCTTT
cdr3_aa: CASTPGLRRTEAFF

j_call: TRBJ2-3
clone_size: -
d_call: -
v_call: TRBV2
cdr3_nt: TGTGCCAGCAGATTCGACAGCAGCACAGATACGCAGTATTTT
cdr3_aa: CASRFDSSTDTQYF

j_call: TRBJ2-5
clone_size: -
d_call: TRBD1
v_call: TRBV5-1
cdr3_nt: TGCGCCAGCAGCACCCCCCGGGACAGACAAGAGACCCAGTACTTC
cdr3_aa: CASSTPRDRQETQYF

j_call: TRBJ2-1
clone_size: -
d_call: -
v_call: TRBV11-2
cdr3_nt: TGTGCCAGCAGCCCGTCAGGGGGGCTAGCTGAGCAGTTCTTC
cdr3_aa: CASSPSGGLAEQFF

j_call: TRBJ1-1
clone_size: -
d_call: -
v_call: TRBV30
cdr3_nt: TGTGCCTGGAGTGACTCCTCTGAAGCTTTCTTT
cdr3_aa: CAWSDSSEAFF

j_call: TRBJ1-6
clone_size: -
d_call: -
v_call: TRBV9
cdr3_nt: TGTGCCAGCAGCGTGGGGAGCTCCTATAATTCACCCCTCCACTTT
cdr3_aa: CASSVGSSYNSPLHF

j_call: TRBJ2-1
clone_size: once
d_call: TRBD2
v_call: TRBV5-1
cdr3_nt: TGCGCCAGCAGCGCGGGGGGTGACAATGAGCAGTTCTTC
cdr3_aa: CASSAGGDNEQFF

j_call: TRBJ1-2
clone_size: -
d_call: -
v_call: TRBV28
cdr3_nt: TGTGCCAGCAGTTTAGCCAGGGCCTATGGCTACACCTTC
cdr3_aa: CASSLARAYGYTF

j_call: TRBJ2-7
clone_size: -
d_call: TRBD1
v_call: TRBV10-3
cdr3_nt: TGTGCCATCGGCTACGGGACAGGCGACGAGCAGTACTTC
cdr3_aa: CAIGYGTGDEQYF

j_call: TRBJ2-1
clone_size: once
d_call: -
v_call: TRBV7-7
cdr3_nt: TGTGCCAGCAGCCTCAGGGAAAACAATGAGCAGTTCTTC
cdr3_aa: CASSLRENNEQFF

j_call: TRBJ2-1
clone_size: -
d_call: -
v_call: TRBV6-5
cdr3_nt: TGTGCCAGCAAGTTCGACAGATACAATGAGCAGTTCTTC
cdr3_aa: CASKFDRYNEQFF

j_call: TRBJ2-3
clone_size: -
d_call: -
v_call: TRBV5-6
cdr3_nt: TGTGCCAGCAGCCGGTTTCCAGATACGCAGTATTTT
cdr3_aa: CASSRFPDTQYF

j_call: TRBJ1-1
clone_size: few
d_call: -
v_call: TRBV6-5
cdr3_nt: TGTGCCAGCAGTTCCCCCTCGAACACTGAAGCTTTCTTT
cdr3_aa: CASSSPSNTEAFF

j_call: TRBJ2-5
clone_size: -
d_call: -
v_call: TRBV27
cdr3_nt: TGTGCCAGCACCCTGAGGCTCCAAGAGACCCAGTACTTC
cdr3_aa: CASTLRLQETQYF

j_call: TRBJ2-7
clone_size: -
d_call: TRBD1
v_call: TRBV5-1
cdr3_nt: TGCGCCAGCAGCTTGGGGGGGACAGGGGGCAACGAGCAGTACTTC
cdr3_aa: CASSLGGTGGNEQYF

j_call: TRBJ2-7
clone_size: -
d_call: -
v_call: TRBV18
cdr3_nt: TGTGCCAGCTCACCGGGACTCCCCTCGAGGGAGCAGTACTTC
cdr3_aa: CASSPGLPSREQYF

j_call: TRBJ1-1
clone_size: -
d_call: -
v_call: TRBV28
cdr3_nt: TGTGCCAGCAGTCTACAGGGAGAAGCTTTCTTT
cdr3_aa: CASSLQGEAFF

j_call: TRBJ1-2
clone_size: -
d_call: -
v_call: TRBV6-5
cdr3_nt: TGTGCCAGCAGAGAGCCCGGCAGCGTGAATGGCTACACCTTC
cdr3_aa: CASREPGSVNGYTF

j_call: TRBJ1-4
clone_size: -
d_call: -
v_call: TRBV10-1
cdr3_nt: TGCGCCAGCATCTCGGAGAGAACTAATGAAAAACTGTTTTTT
cdr3_aa: CASISERTNEKLFF

j_call: TRBJ2-7
clone_size: -
d_call: TRBD1
v_call: TRBV18
cdr3_nt: TGTGCCAGCTCACCGCCCGGGACAGAGATCTACGAGCAGTACTTC
cdr3_aa: CASSPPGTEIYEQYF

j_call: TRBJ2-5
clone_size: -
d_call: TRBD2
v_call: TRBV11-2
cdr3_nt: TGTGCCAGCGCGGTTAGCGGGGGGGCCGAGACCCAGTACTTC
cdr3_aa: CASAVSGGAETQYF

j_call: TRBJ2-2
clone_size: -
d_call: TRBD2
v_call: TRBV10-3
cdr3_nt: TGTGCCATCAGTGGTGGACTAGCGAACACCGGGGAGCTGTTTTTT
cdr3_aa: CAISGGLANTGELFF

j_call: TRBJ2-1
clone_size: -
d_call: TRBD1
v_call: TRBV29-1
cdr3_nt: TGCAGCGTCCCGGACAGGGCGGACAATGAGCAGTTCTTC
cdr3_aa: CSVPDRADNEQFF

j_call: TRBJ1-5
clone_size: -
d_call: TRBD1
v_call: TRBV5-6
cdr3_nt: TGTGCCAGCAGCTTGGGGACAGGGGACAATCAGCCCCAGCATTTT
cdr3_aa: CASSLGTGDNQPQHF

j_call: TRBJ2-6
clone_size: -
d_call: -
v_call: TRBV27
cdr3_nt: TGTGCCAGCACCCACCGGACAGTAACCTCTGGGGCCAACGTCCTGACTTTC
cdr3_aa: CASTHRTVTSGANVLTF

j_call: TRBJ2-5
clone_size: -
d_call: -
v_call: TRBV5-1
cdr3_nt: TGCGCCAGCAGCTTGGAGAGGTCCCAAGAGACCCAGTACTTC
cdr3_aa: CASSLERSQETQYF

j_call: TRBJ2-5
clone_size: -
d_call: TRBD1
v_call: TRBV5-1
cdr3_nt: TGCGCCAGCAGCCCACAGGGGGTTGAGACCCAGTACTTC
cdr3_aa: CASSPQGVETQYF

j_call: TRBJ1-2
clone_size: -
d_call: -
v_call: TRBV7-8
cdr3_nt: TGTGCCAGCAGCCAAGGACAGAACTATGGCTACACCTTC
cdr3_aa: CASSQGQNYGYTF

j_call: TRBJ2-1
clone_size: -
d_call: TRBD1
v_call: TRBV27
cdr3_nt: TGTGCCAGCAAACCAGGGGGCACTTACAATGAGCAGTTCTTC
cdr3_aa: CASKPGGTYNEQFF

j_call: TRBJ1-5
clone_size: -
d_call: -
v_call: TRBV19
cdr3_nt: TGCGCCAGTAGTAGCTCCGGGACAAGCAATCAGCCCCAGCATTTT
cdr3_aa: CASSSSGTSNQPQHF

j_call: TRBJ2-3
clone_size: -
d_call: TRBD2
v_call: TRBV28
cdr3_nt: TGTGCCAGCAGTTTAGGAGGGCTAGCGGGAGCCATCTCTAGCACAGATACGCAGTATTTT
cdr3_aa: CASSLGGLAGAISSTDTQYF

j_call: TRBJ2-3
clone_size: -
d_call: TRBD2
v_call: TRBV29-1
cdr3_nt: TGCAGCGCCGGAGCGGGGGCAGATACGCAGTATTTT
cdr3_aa: CSAGAGADTQYF

j_call: TRBJ2-4
clone_size: -
d_call: -
v_call: TRBV5-4
cdr3_nt: TGTGCCAGCAGCGCTACCGACAGGTCGAATGACAGTCAGTACTTC
cdr3_aa: CASSATDRSNDSQYF

j_call: TRBJ2-1
clone_size: -
d_call: -
v_call: TRBV15
cdr3_nt: TGTGCCACCAGCAGAGATGGCAGGGGCAGGGACAATGAGCAGTTCTTC
cdr3_aa: CATSRDGRGRDNEQFF

j_call: TRBJ2-2
clone_size: -
d_call: -
v_call: TRBV10-3
cdr3_nt: TGTGCCATCAACATCGGGGGGCGCGAGACCGGGGAGCTGTTTTTT
cdr3_aa: CAINIGGRETGELFF